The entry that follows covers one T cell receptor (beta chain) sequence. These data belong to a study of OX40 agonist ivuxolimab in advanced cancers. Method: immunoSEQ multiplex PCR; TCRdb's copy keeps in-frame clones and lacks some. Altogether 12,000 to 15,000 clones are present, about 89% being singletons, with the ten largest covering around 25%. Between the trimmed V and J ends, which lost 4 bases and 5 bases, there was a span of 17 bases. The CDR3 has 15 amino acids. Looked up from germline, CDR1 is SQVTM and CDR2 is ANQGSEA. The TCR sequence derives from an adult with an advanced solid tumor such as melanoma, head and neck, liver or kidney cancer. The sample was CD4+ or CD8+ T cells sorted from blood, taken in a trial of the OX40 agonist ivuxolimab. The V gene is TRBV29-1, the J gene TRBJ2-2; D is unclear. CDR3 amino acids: CSVVPSLSTTGELFF. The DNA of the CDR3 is TGCAGCGTTGTTCCAAGCCTCTCGACAACCGGGGAGCTGTTTTTT.